One sample yielded the 29 T cell receptor beta chains listed below, sequenced in a study of response to subunit inactivated influenza vaccine. TCRdb reprocessed the RT-PCR reads with MiXCR, giving one entry per CDR3 protein. The table includes about 780,000 distinct CDR3 sequences, around 20% detected once. This material consisted of PBMCs from blood, taken 5 days after vaccination. All receptors come from a man between 45 and 60 years old who received an inactivated influenza vaccine.

This clonotype was counted a few times. The rearrangement joins TRBV10-3 to TRBJ2-7; 7 bases fit TRBD1. The J segment lost 0 bases and the V segment lost 11 bases, leaving 4 bases of the junction unmatched. Germline V gives CDR1 ENHRY, CDR2 SYGVKD. The CDR3 length is 12 residues. The CDR3 here is CADDRDSYEQYF. CDR3 DNA: TGTGCCGACGACAGGGACTCCTACGAGCAGTACTTC.

The V call is TRBV12-3 or TRBV12-4, the J call TRBJ2-7; D not resolved. V gave up 2 bases and J gave up 7 bases, with 21 bases separating them. The CDR3 extends over 16 amino acids. CDR3 loop: CASSLRLGSTVGEQYF. Written as DNA, the CDR3 is TGTGCCAGCAGTTTACGGCTCGGTTCTACGGTGGGGGAGCAGTACTTC.

This clonotype was counted a few times. The gene calls are TRBV5-1 and TRBJ2-7, with 8 positions matching TRBD1. Losses at the gene ends were 9 bases for V and 5 bases for J; bases not matched to a gene: 13. Per the germline V gene, CDR1 is SGHRS and CDR2 is YFSETQ. The CDR3 consists of 14 residues. CDR3 DNA sequence: TGCGCCACCAAACTGGACAGGGTGGATGACGAGCAGTACTTC. Amino acid sequence: CATKLDRVDDEQYF.

This clonotype was detected only a few times. The gene calls are TRBV5-1 and TRBJ2-7; D uncertain. V was trimmed by 3 bases and J by 3 bases, leaving 16 bases between them. Per germline, CDR1 SGHRS and CDR2 YFSETQ. The CDR3 is made up of 15 amino acids. CDR3 DNA sequence: TGCGCCAGCAGCTCAAGCAGGTACCCGTACTACGAGCAGTACTTC. This codes for CASSSSRYPYYEQYF.

This clonotype turned up a few times. The CDR3 DNA sequence: TGCAGTGCTACTAGACGGTTAAGGAGCTCCTACGAGCAGTACTTC. Encoded protein: CSATRRLRSSYEQYF. V is TRBV20-1 and J is TRBJ2-7; D is ambiguous. Between the trimmed V and J ends, which lost 4 bases and 0 bases, there was a span of 16 bases. The germline CDR1 and CDR2 sequences are DFQATT and SNEGSKA (reference sequence). The CDR3 consists of 15 residues.

This clonotype has only a few counts. This chain joins TRBV4-1 and TRBJ2-5; TRBD2 matches at 11 bases. V dropped 1 base and J dropped 5; count of bases not matched to a gene: 6. The CDR3 runs 16 residues. Germline V gene sequence: CDR1 MGHRA, CDR2 YSYEKL. DNA of the CDR3: TGCGCCAGCAGCCAAGTAGCGGGGGGGCGCTCTGAGACCCAGTACTTC. Its translation: CASSQVAGGRSETQYF.

The rearrangement links TRBV28 to TRBJ2-3; D remains ambiguous. Germline loops: CDR1 MDHEN, CDR2 SYDVKM. CDR3 length: 14 residues. Trimming removed 5 bases from V and 2 bases from J, with 11 bases in between. The CDR3 sequence: CASSLLLDTDTQYF. In nucleotides, the CDR3 is TGTGCCAGCAGTCTACTCTTAGACACAGATACGCAGTATTTT.

This clonotype came up a few times. The chain has TRBV6-1 and TRBJ2-3; 11 bases match TRBD2. V lost 7 bases and J lost 0; bases outside the gene matches: 12. This CDR3 is 18 amino acids long. Germline V gene lookup returns CDR1 MNHNS and CDR2 SASEGT. CDR3 sequence reads: CASTPPPGLADSTDTQYF. The DNA of the CDR3 is TGTGCCAGCACCCCTCCTCCGGGACTAGCGGATAGCACAGATACGCAGTATTTT.

The CDR3 protein is CSARVEGRTDTQYF. DNA of the CDR3: TGCAGTGCTAGAGTGGAGGGGCGCACAGATACGCAGTATTTT. The chain carries TRBV20-1 and TRBJ2-3; a possible D gene is TRBD2 (6 bases). The CDR3 spans 14 residues. Per germline, CDR1 DFQATT and CDR2 SNEGSKA (reference sequence). V shed 1 base and J shed 1 base, with 9 bases lying between them.

The chain has TRBV10-2 and TRBJ2-4; the D gene is possibly TRBD1 (6 bases). The CDR3 spans 15 residues. The V and J ends lost 3 bases and 3 bases respectively, with 12 bases between them. Germline loops: CDR1 WSHSY, CDR2 SAAADI. CDR3 nucleotides: TGCGCCAGCAGTGACCTGGACAGCCACAAAAACATTCAGTACTTC. This sequence encodes CASSDLDSHKNIQYF.

Ten or more counts support this clonotype. The V call is TRBV7-2, the J call TRBJ2-7; no definite D call. CDR3 length equals 14 residues. CDR1 is SGHTA, CDR2 FQGNSA, per germline. Trimming took off 8 bases at V and 0 bases at J, with 14 bases between the two ends. The CDR3 spells CASRRRVSSYEQYF. CDR3 nucleotides: TGTGCCAGCCGCCGACGTGTAAGCTCCTACGAGCAGTACTTC.

V gene TRBV10-2 combines with J gene TRBJ2-3; a possible D gene is TRBD2 (6 bases). The germline V gene encodes CDR1 WSHSY and CDR2 SAAADI. V was pared by 4 bases and J by 5 bases, with 13 bases between. The CDR3 has 14 residues. This CDR3 reads CASSVGRGGDTQYF. The CDR3 nucleotides are TGCGCCAGCAGTGTTGGGCGGGGAGGAGATACGCAGTATTTT.

The chain links TRBV7-2 to TRBJ2-7; 11 bases line up with TRBD1. V shed 5 bases and J 1 base; nucleotides not matched to a gene: 7. CDR3 length: 16 amino acids. In germline, CDR1 is SGHTA, CDR2 FQGNSA. The CDR3 protein is CASSVGGQGASYEQYF. For the CDR3, the DNA is TGTGCCAGCAGCGTAGGAGGACAGGGGGCTTCCTACGAGCAGTACTTC.

This clonotype was observed many times. The J gene is TRBJ2-5, the V gene TRBV20-1; perhaps D is TRBD1 or TRBD2 (5 bases each). The CDR3 is 12 residues long. Germline V gives CDR1 DFQATT, CDR2 SNEGSKA (reference sequence). Trimming cost V 6 bases and J 3 bases, with 11 bases left between them. CDR3 loop: CSATLGEETQYF. Written as DNA, the CDR3 is TGCAGTGCAACTCTGGGGGAAGAGACCCAGTACTTC.

This clonotype was seen a few times. The gene calls are TRBV29-1 and TRBJ2-3; D may be TRBD2 (6 bases). Germline-derived CDR1 and CDR2 are SQVTM and ANQGSEA. The V and J ends lost 0 bases and 2 bases respectively, with 15 bases between them. CDR3 length equals 16 residues. This CDR3 reads CSVEDWSGVDTDTQYF. DNA for the CDR3: TGCAGCGTTGAAGATTGGTCGGGGGTGGACACAGATACGCAGTATTTT.

V gene TRBV20-1 combines with J gene TRBJ2-6; 11 positions match TRBD2. Germline CDR1 reads DFQATT; CDR2 reads SNEGSKA (reference sequence). Unmatched junction bases numbered 1, after V lost 5 bases and J lost 1 base. This CDR3 is built from 15 residues. CDR3: CSAGTSGSGANVLTF. The CDR3 coding sequence is TGCAGTGCTGGGACTAGCGGTTCTGGGGCCAACGTCCTGACTTTC.

The CDR3 reads CASRVPSGSSYEQYF. The CDR3 region has the DNA TGTGCCAGCAGAGTTCCTAGCGGGAGCTCCTACGAGCAGTACTTC. The V call is TRBV6-2 or TRBV6-3, the J call TRBJ2-7; TRBD2 agrees at 10 bases. The CDR3 is 15 amino acids. The germline V gene encodes CDR1 MNHEY and CDR2 SVGEGT. V trimming: 6 bases; J trimming: 0 bases; junction bases outside the gene matches: 5.

This clonotype has just a few counts. The DNA for the CDR3 is TGCAGTTCTACTAGCGGGGGGGCAGATACGCAGTATTTT. It encodes CSSTSGGADTQYF. V and J are TRBV20-1 and TRBJ2-3; TRBD2 aligns across 13 bases. Per germline, CDR1 DFQATT and CDR2 SNEGSKA (reference sequence). V trimming: 8 bases; J trimming: 4 bases; junction bases outside the gene matches: 3. There are 13 residues in the CDR3.

In its sample, this clonotype was seen a few times. This chain links TRBV10-2 with TRBJ2-7; no reliable D call. CDR1 WSHSY and CDR2 SAAADI come from the germline V gene. Trimming removed 0 bases from V and 3 bases from J, with 9 bases in between. This CDR3 is built from 14 residues. DNA for the CDR3: TGCGCCAGCAGTGAGTCTGTCTACCTCTACGAGCAGTACTTC. It is translated as CASSESVYLYEQYF.

This rearrangement joins TRBV6-2 or TRBV6-3 to TRBJ2-6; the D gene is possibly TRBD1 (6 bases). Germline V gives CDR1 MNHEY, CDR2 SVGEGT. Trimming cost V 2 bases and J 2 bases, with 22 bases left between them. The length of the CDR3 is 20 residues. CDR3 bases: TGTGCCAGCAGTTACAGGCTTGGGGCAGGGGCCGCGGCTGGGGCCAACGTCCTGACTTTC. It is translated as CASSYRLGAGAAAGANVLTF.

This clonotype was detected only a few times. The rearrangement uses TRBV18 and TRBJ2-6; D is ambiguous. The CDR3 sequence is 15 residues long. Trimming pared 0 bases from V and 0 bases from J, leaving 3 bases between. Germline V CDR1 and CDR2: KGHSH, LQKENI. CDR3 coding DNA: TGTGCCAGCTCACCACCCTTCTCTGGGGCCAACGTCCTGACTTTC. Encoded protein: CASSPPFSGANVLTF.

As regards this clonotype: A read error may produce the germline difference seen at one junction end. The chain has TRBV7-9 and TRBJ2-1; D ambiguous. Per germline, CDR1 SEHNR and CDR2 FQNEAQ (reference sequence). The CDR3 contains 14 residues. This chain's CDR3 is CASSLGWAYNEQLF. The DNA for the CDR3 is TGTGCCAGCAGCTTAGGGTGGGCCTACAATGAGCAGTTGTTC. The complete variable domain, with remaining parts taken from reference TRBV7-9 and TRBJ2-1, reads DTGVSQNPRHKITKRGQNVTFRCDPISEHNRLYWYRQTLGQGPEFLTYFQNEAQLEKSRLLSDRFSAERPKGSFSTLEIQRTEQGDSAMYLCASSLGWAYNEQLFGPGTRLTVL.

This clonotype came up a few times. The gene calls are TRBV6-4 and TRBJ1-2; 7 nucleotides line up with TRBD1. From germline, CDR1 is MRHNA and CDR2 SNTAGT. The CDR3 totals 14 residues. V shed 2 bases, J shed 11 bases, and the junction held 11 bases outside the gene matches. The CDR3 sequence: CASSDPRDRFSYTF. The DNA of the CDR3 is TGTGCCAGCAGTGACCCTCGGGACAGATTTTCATACACCTTC.

This clonotype was recorded at least ten times. J is TRBJ1-5 and V is TRBV29-1, with D possibly matching TRBD1 (5 bases). Germline V gives CDR1 SQVTM, CDR2 ANQGSEA. The V gene lost 6 bases and the J gene lost 2 bases, with 14 bases spanning the gap. The CDR3 contains 14 residues. The CDR3: CSVISGLGNQPQHF. CDR3 bases: TGCAGCGTAATTTCAGGGTTGGGCAATCAGCCCCAGCATTTT.

This clonotype has only a few counts. The chain is built from TRBV7-2 and TRBJ2-3; D remains ambiguous. The CDR3 spans 14 residues. Germline V gives CDR1 SGHTA, CDR2 FQGNSA. Trimming left V 2 bases short and J 3 bases short, with 9 bases between. The CDR3 DNA is TGTGCCAGCAGCTTAAGAAGCACGACAGATACGCAGTATTTT. Protein: CASSLRSTTDTQYF.

J is TRBJ2-2 and V is TRBV23-1; no firm D call. TRBV23-1 is an ORF; its function is uncertain. Trimming stripped 4 bases from V and 3 bases from J, with 9 bases between. This CDR3 is built from 14 residues. For the CDR3, the DNA is TGCGCCAGCAGTCTGTTATGGGACACCGGGGAGCTGTTTTTT. Translating it yields CASSLLWDTGELFF.

This clonotype was seen a handful of times. This chain joins TRBV20-1 and TRBJ1-3, with D unresolved. With 2 bases removed from V and 8 bases from J, the gap between germline ends came to 7 bases. Germline V CDR1 and CDR2: DFQATT, SNEGSKA (reference sequence). CDR3 length equals 11 residues. Here the CDR3 reads CSARSGYTIYF. The CDR3, as DNA: TGCAGTGCTAGATCTGGGTACACCATATATTTT.

The chain links TRBV5-1 to TRBJ1-6; D uncertain. Germline V gene sequence: CDR1 SGHRS, CDR2 YFSETQ. This CDR3 region has 13 residues. The V end was cut by 0 bases, the J end by 8 bases, with 6 bases between. The CDR3 nucleotides read TGCGCCAGCAGCTTGGAAGAAGATTCACCCCTCCACTTT. This codes for CASSLEEDSPLHF.

The chain uses TRBV12-3 or TRBV12-4 and TRBJ1-6, with D unresolved. V lost 2 bases to trimming and J lost 7 bases, with 15 bases between them. CDR3 length equals 16 residues. As DNA, the CDR3 is TGTGCCAGCAGTTTAAGGTTGAGAGACGTGAATTCACCCCTCCACTTT. Protein: CASSLRLRDVNSPLHF.